One and the same sample provided the 19 T cell receptor beta chains below, sequenced in a study of read filtering for tumor transcriptome and immune sequencing. Molecular barcoded adaptors covering alpha/delta and beta/gamma chains were used on 400 to 450 ng RNA. TCRdb re-called the reads through MiXCR, storing one row per CDR3 protein. The sample yields roughly 6,000 distinct CDR3 sequences, about 25% seen once. The sample consisted of a population of CD138-negative cells sorted from bone marrow. These TCRs come from a donor at least 40 years old with multiple myeloma.

Notes on this clonotype: A far larger clone is one nucleotide away, so this likely arose from a read error. The rearrangement joins TRBV4-3 to TRBJ2-1; 7 bases are shared with TRBD2. The CDR3 runs 16 residues. From germline, CDR1 is LGHNA and CDR2 YSLEER. CDR3 sequence reads: CARSQVQRGRYNEQFF. In nucleotides, the CDR3 is TGTGCCCGCAGCCAAGTACAGCGGGGTCGCTACAATGAGCAGTTCTTC.

This clonotype was detected only a few times. A read error is possible here, since a much larger clone lies one base away. The gene calls are TRBV27 and TRBJ2-4, with unresolved D. Per germline, CDR1 MNHEY and CDR2 SMNVEV (reference sequence). Trimming removed 3 bases at V and 8 bases at J, with 14 bases between. This CDR3 contains 14 residues. The CDR3 DNA is TGTGCCAGCAGTTTTTCTCGTGGGTCGGACATTCAGTACTTC. Amino acid sequence: CASSFSRGSDIQYF.

About this clonotype itself: This probably arose from a read error, given a far larger clone one base away. V gene TRBV12-3 or TRBV12-4 combines with J gene TRBJ2-7; no clear D. The CDR3 is 16 amino acids. V lost 4 bases and J lost 2, with 18 bases in between. CDR3 sequence reads: CASSYGVGLIPYEQYF. CDR3 coding DNA: TGTGCCAGCAGTTATGGGGTGGGTTTGATCCCCTACGAGCAGTACTTC.

This rearrangement joins TRBV12-3 or TRBV12-4 to TRBJ2-5; TRBD2 agrees at 7 bases. This CDR3 has 12 amino acids. The ends lost 10 bases at V and 5 bases at J; junction bases unmatched: 7. The CDR3 DNA reads as TGTGCCATCAGCTTTAGCGGGGAGACCCAGTACTTC. It is translated as CAISFSGETQYF.

This clonotype was seen many times. The chain employs TRBV7-2 and TRBJ2-7, with 8 bases that match TRBD1. This CDR3 region has 14 residues. V gave up 3 bases and J gave up 6 bases; unmatched junction bases: 7. The germline gives CDR1 SGHTA, CDR2 FQGNSA. The CDR3 region has the DNA TGTGCCAGCAGCTTGCGAGACAGGGGAAGCGAGCAGTACTTC. Its protein product is CASSLRDRGSEQYF.

Turning to this clonotype: A far larger clone lies a single base away; this is likely a read error. The genes are TRBV12-3 or TRBV12-4 and TRBJ2-1; no clear D. CDR3 length equals 12 residues. V lost 5 bases to trimming and J lost 10 bases, with 12 bases between them. The CDR3 loop reads CASSIGRGEQFF. The DNA for the CDR3 is TGTGCCAGCAGTATTGGACGAGGAGAGCAGTTCTTC.

This clonotype has a handful of counts. The chain carries TRBV29-1 and TRBJ1-1, with D possibly TRBD1 on 6 matching bases. Germline CDR1 reads SQVTM; CDR2 reads ANQGSEA. V lost 7 bases to trimming and J lost 1 base, with 22 bases between them. There are 16 residues in the CDR3. CDR3 loop: CSAKPGESGENTEAFF. DNA for the CDR3: TGCAGCGCCAAGCCAGGGGAATCCGGCGAGAACACTGAAGCTTTCTTT.

This clonotype is medium-sized in the sample. The V and J genes are TRBV29-1 and TRBJ2-1, with 8 bases identical to TRBD1. The V and J ends lost 3 bases and 7 bases, in that order; junction bases with no gene match: 2. CDR1 and CDR2 (germline): SQVTM, ANQGSEA. The CDR3 totals 12 residues. The DNA for the CDR3 is TGCAGCGTTGACAGGGGGCAAAATGAGCAGTTCTTC. Its protein is CSVDRGQNEQFF.

The rearrangement uses TRBV28 and TRBJ2-7, with a possible D match to TRBD2 (5 bases). V shed 4 bases and J shed 7 bases, with 20 bases lying between them. From germline, CDR1 is MDHEN and CDR2 SYDVKM. The CDR3 is 15 residues long. DNA for the CDR3: TGTGCCAGCAGTTCCTCTAGTGCCGGCCCGGGGGAGCAGTACTTC. Translating it yields CASSSSSAGPGEQYF.

This clonotype was detected many times. The chain has TRBV7-8 and TRBJ2-3; the D gene is possibly TRBD2 (7 bases). V was clipped by 5 bases and J by 7 bases, with 13 bases between them. The CDR3 has 13 residues. Looked up from germline, CDR1 is SGHVS and CDR2 is FQNEAQ. The chain's CDR3 is CASSGGAGYTQYF. As DNA, the CDR3 is TGTGCCAGCAGCGGGGGGGCCGGTTATACGCAGTATTTT.

V usage is TRBV12-3 or TRBV12-4 and J usage is TRBJ1-1; D gene unclear. The CDR3 runs to 14 residues. Trimming shortened V by 6 bases and J by 0 bases, and 11 bases separated the two germline ends. Here the CDR3 reads CASSISSVNTEAFF. The CDR3 region has the DNA TGTGCCAGCAGCATTTCGTCAGTGAACACTGAAGCTTTCTTT.

This clonotype was recorded at least ten times. The rearrangement uses TRBV10-3 and TRBJ2-3; 14 nucleotides agree with TRBD2. CDR1 ENHRY and CDR2 SYGVKD come from the germline V gene. This CDR3 comprises 16 residues. The V gene end was trimmed by 6 bases and the J gene end by 6 bases; junction bases not matched to a gene: 8. This CDR3 is CAIRRGLAGVSDTQYF. The CDR3 nucleotides are TGTGCCATCAGGAGGGGACTAGCGGGAGTTAGTGATACGCAGTATTTT.

This clonotype rates as medium-sized. The chain carries TRBV5-5 and TRBJ2-7; possible D gene TRBD1, 6 bases. CDR1 is SGHKS and CDR2 is YYEKEE in the germline V gene (reference sequence). CDR3 size: 15 residues. V was cut by 5 bases and J by 0 bases, with 15 bases left in between. The CDR3 DNA is TGTGCCAGCAGGTACCGGGACACAGTCTCCTACGAGCAGTACTTC. The encoded protein is CASRYRDTVSYEQYF.

The chain is built from TRBV4-1 and TRBJ2-2; D is uncertain. Trimming pared 0 bases from V and 2 bases from J, leaving 10 bases between. Germline CDR1 MGHRA, CDR2 YSYEKL. CDR3 length: 16 amino acids. CDR3 in amino acids: CASSQDTILNTGELFF. DNA of the CDR3: TGCGCCAGCAGCCAAGATACCATCCTAAACACCGGGGAGCTGTTTTTT.

This clonotype was seen many times. The rearrangement links TRBV14 to TRBJ1-2, with 11 bases fitting TRBD1. The CDR3 is 14 residues long. The V gene's germline CDR1 is SGHDN and CDR2 FVKESK. With V trimmed by 5 bases and J by 4 bases, 3 bases remained unmatched. The CDR3 region has the DNA TGTGCCAGCAGCTGGACAGGGGGCCTCTATGGCTACACCTTC. Its translation is CASSWTGGLYGYTF.

At least ten counts were recorded for this clonotype. V gene TRBV27 combines with J gene TRBJ2-6; no clear D gene. V was pared by 3 bases and J by 2 bases, with 5 bases between. The germline CDR1 and CDR2 sequences are MNHEY and SMNVEV (reference sequence). This CDR3 has 14 amino acids. The CDR3: CASSFSAGANVLTF. CDR3 DNA sequence: TGTGCCAGCAGTTTCTCAGCTGGGGCCAACGTCCTGACTTTC.

As for this clonotype: Since a much larger clone is just one base distant, this may be a read error. The chain carries TRBV7-9 and TRBJ1-3; 7 nucleotides line up with TRBD1. The CDR3 covers 14 residues. Germline lookup yields CDR1 SEHNR and CDR2 FQNEAQ (reference sequence). This chain's CDR3 is CASSFGQAGNTICF. Here the CDR3 DNA reads TGTGCCAGCAGCTTCGGACAGGCTGGAAACACCATATGTTTT. Complete variable domain (other parts from reference TRBV7-9 and TRBJ1-3): DTGVSQNPRHKITKRGQNVTFRCDPISEHNRLYWYRQTLGQGPEFLTYFQNEAQLEKSRLLSDRFSAERPKGSFSTLEIQRTEQGDSAMYLCASSFGQAGNTICFGEGSWLTVV.

This clonotype was seen a few times. This may stem from a read error, because a much larger clone lies one nucleotide away. The chain recombines TRBV14 with TRBJ2-3; 10 positions match TRBD2. The length of the CDR3 is 15 residues. The ends lost 1 base at V and 4 bases at J; junction bases unmatched: 2. CDR1 is SGHDN and CDR2 is FVKESK in the germline V gene. The CDR3 DNA sequence: TGTGCCAGCAGCCAAGGGACTAGCGGCCCAGATACGCAGTATTTT. Translation: CASSQGTSGPDTQYF.

This clonotype is classed as medium-sized. The chain employs TRBV18 and TRBJ1-6; tentatively, D is TRBD1 (6 bases). The V end was cut by 6 bases, the J end by 8 bases, with 11 bases between. The germline V gene has CDR1 KGHSH and CDR2 LQKENI. The length of the CDR3 is 13 residues. DNA of the CDR3: TGTGCCAGCTCGGCGTACAGGGATTCACCCCTCCACTTT. Its translation is CASSAYRDSPLHF.